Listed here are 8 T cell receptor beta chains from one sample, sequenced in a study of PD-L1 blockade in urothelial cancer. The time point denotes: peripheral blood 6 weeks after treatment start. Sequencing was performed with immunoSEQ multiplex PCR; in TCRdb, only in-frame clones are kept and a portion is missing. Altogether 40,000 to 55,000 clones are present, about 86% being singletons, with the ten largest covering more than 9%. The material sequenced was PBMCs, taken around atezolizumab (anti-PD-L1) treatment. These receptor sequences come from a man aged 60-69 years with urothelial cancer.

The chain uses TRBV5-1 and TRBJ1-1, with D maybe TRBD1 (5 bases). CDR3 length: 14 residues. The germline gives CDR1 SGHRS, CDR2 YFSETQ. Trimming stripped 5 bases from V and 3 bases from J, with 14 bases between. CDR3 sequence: CASSQGVRHTEAFF. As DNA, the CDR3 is TGCGCCAGCAGTCAAGGGGTTAGGCACACTGAAGCTTTCTTT. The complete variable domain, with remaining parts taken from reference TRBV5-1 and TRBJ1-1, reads KAGVTQTPRYLIKTRGQQVTLSCSPISGHRSVSWYQQTPGQGLQFLFEYFSETQRNKGNFPGRFSGRQFSNSRSEMNVSTLELGDSALYLCASSQGVRHTEAFFGQGTRLTVV.

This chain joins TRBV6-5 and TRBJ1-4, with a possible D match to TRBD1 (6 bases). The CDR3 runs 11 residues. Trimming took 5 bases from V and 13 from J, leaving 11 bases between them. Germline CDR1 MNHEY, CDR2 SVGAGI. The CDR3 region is CASSDRSTLFF. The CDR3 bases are TGTGCCAGCAGTGACAGGTCGACACTGTTTTTT.

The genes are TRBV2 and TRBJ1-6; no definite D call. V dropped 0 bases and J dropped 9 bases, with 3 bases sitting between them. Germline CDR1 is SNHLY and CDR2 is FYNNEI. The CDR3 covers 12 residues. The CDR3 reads CASSEARSPLHF. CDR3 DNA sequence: TGTGCCAGCAGTGAAGCTCGTTCACCCCTCCACTTT.

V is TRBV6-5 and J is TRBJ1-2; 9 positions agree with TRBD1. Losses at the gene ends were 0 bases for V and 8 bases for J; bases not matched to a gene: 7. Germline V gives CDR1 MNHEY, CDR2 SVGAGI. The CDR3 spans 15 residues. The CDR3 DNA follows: TGTGCCAGCAGTTACTCTTCGGACAGGGGAAAAGGCTACACCTTC. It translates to CASSYSSDRGKGYTF.

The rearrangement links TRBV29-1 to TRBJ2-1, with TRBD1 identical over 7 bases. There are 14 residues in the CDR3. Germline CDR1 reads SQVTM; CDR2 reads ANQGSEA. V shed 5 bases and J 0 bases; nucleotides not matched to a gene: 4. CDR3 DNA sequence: TGCAGCGTTCGGGGACAGAGCTCCTACAATGAGCAGTTCTTC. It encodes CSVRGQSSYNEQFF.

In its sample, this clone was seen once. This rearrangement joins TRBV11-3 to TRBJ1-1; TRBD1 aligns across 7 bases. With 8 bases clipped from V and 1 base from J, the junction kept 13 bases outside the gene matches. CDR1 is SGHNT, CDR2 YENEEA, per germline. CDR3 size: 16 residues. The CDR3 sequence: CASGIGRGYSNTEAFF. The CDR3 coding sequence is TGTGCCAGCGGCATTGGCAGGGGGTATTCGAACACTGAAGCTTTCTTT.

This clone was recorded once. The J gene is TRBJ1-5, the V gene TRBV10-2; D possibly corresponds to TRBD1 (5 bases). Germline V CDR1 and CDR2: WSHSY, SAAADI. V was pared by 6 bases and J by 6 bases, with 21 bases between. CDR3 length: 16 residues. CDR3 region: CASSLKLDGGVQPQHF. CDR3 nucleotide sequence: TGCGCCAGCAGCCTCAAGTTGGACGGAGGGGTTCAGCCCCAGCATTTT.

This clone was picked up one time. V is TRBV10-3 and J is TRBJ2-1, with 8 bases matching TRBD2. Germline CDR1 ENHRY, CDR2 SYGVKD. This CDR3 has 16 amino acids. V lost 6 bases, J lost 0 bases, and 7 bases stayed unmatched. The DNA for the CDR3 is TGTGCCATCAGGGACAGCGGGGGTAGCTCCTACAATGAGCAGTTCTTC. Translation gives CAIRDSGGSSYNEQFF.